The clone carrying this T cell receptor (beta chain) was seen a few times. No antigen is known for it. Reverse transcribing all isolated RNA meant expressed TCRB transcripts were sequenced. Here immunoSEQ multiplex PCR was the method, and the copy in TCRdb shows in-frame clones only, minus some. The data contain fewer than 450,000 clones, around an eighth of them singletons. The V gene's germline CDR1 is LNHDA and CDR2 SQIVND (reference sequence). CDR3 length: 15 amino acids. V was trimmed by 1 base and J by 5 bases, leaving 12 bases between them. This entry comes from a study of beta chain features in type 1 diabetes. Study results and caveats: For Type 1 diabetes patients, all four CD4+ subsets carried TCRB CDR3s that were moderately but significantly shorter.

This TCR was sampled from a woman in her late teens or twenties with type 1 diabetes. The chain links TRBV19 to TRBJ2-1; D not resolved. The sample comprised naive CD4+ T cells from blood. The DNA for the CDR3 is TGTGCCAGTAGTATAGGGAGAAGCCAAAACAATGAGCAGTTCTTC. It specifies CASSIGRSQNNEQFF.